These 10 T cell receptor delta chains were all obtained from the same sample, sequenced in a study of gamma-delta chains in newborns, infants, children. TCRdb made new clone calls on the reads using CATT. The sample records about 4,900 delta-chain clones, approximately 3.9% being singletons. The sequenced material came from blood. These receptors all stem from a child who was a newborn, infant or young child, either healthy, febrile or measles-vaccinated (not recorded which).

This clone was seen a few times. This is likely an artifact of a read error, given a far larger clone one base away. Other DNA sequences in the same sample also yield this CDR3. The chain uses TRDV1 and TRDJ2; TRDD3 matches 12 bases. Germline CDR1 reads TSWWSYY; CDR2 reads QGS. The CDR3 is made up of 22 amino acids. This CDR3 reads CALGEHWPSPVLGDTPTAQLFF. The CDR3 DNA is TGTGCTCTTGGGGAACATTGGCCTTCCCCGGTACTGGGGGATACCCCGACAGCGCAACTCTTCTTT.

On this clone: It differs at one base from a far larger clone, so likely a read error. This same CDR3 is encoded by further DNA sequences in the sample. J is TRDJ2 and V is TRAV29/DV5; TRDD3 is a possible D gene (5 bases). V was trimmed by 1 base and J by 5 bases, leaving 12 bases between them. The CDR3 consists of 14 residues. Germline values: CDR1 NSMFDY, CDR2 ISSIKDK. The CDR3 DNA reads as TGTGCAGCAAGCCCGGGGGGCCTCACAGCACAACTCTTCTTT. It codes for CAASPGGLTAQLFF.

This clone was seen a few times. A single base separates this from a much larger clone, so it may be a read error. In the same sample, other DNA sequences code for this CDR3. The CDR3 here is CALGESWGSDSWDTRQMFF. CDR3 DNA sequence: TGTGCTCTTGGGGAATCCTGGGGATCGGACTCCTGGGACACCAGACAGATGTTTTTC. The V call is TRDV1, the J call TRDJ3; D is perhaps TRDD3 (6 bases). The CDR3 has 19 amino acids. CDR1 is TSWWSYY, CDR2 QGS, per germline.

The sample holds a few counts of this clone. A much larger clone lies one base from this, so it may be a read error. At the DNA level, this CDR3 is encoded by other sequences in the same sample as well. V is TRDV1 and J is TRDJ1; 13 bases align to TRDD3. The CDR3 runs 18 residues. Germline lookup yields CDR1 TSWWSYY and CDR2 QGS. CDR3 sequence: CALGPCRLGDTTTDKLIF. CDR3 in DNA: TGTGCACTTGGGCCTTGTCGACTGGGGGATACGACTACCGATAAACTCATCTTT.

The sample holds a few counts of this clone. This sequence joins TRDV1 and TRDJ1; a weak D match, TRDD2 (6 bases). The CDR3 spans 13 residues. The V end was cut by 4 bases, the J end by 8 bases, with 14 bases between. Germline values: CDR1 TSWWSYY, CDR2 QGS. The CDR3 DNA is TGTGCTCTTGGGGGGCCTTCCCTAGGGAAACTCATCTTT. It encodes CALGGPSLGKLIF.

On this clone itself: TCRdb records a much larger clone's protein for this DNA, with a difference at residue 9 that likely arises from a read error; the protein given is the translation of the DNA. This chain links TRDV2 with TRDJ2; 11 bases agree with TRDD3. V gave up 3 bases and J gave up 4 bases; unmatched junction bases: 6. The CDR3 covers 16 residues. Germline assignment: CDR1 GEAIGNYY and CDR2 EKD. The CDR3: CACDVLGDMRTAQLFF. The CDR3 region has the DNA TGTGCCTGTGACGTACTGGGGGATATGCGGACAGCACAACTCTTCTTT.

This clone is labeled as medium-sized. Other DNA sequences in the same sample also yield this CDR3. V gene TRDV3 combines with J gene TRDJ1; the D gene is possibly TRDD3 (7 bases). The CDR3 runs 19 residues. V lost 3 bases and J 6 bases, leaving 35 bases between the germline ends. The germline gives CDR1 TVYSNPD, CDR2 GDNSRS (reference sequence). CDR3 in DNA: TGTGCCTTGGAAGGTCCTCCTACGGGTACTGGGGACCCCAACCATAAACTCATCTTT. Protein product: CALEGPPTGTGDPNHKLIF.

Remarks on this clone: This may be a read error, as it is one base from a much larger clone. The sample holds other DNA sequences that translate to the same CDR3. CDR3 in DNA: TGTGCCTTTCACGCCCGGATAGCCCGATACACCGATAAACTCATCTTT. As protein: CAFHARIARYTDKLIF. The V gene is TRDV3, the J gene TRDJ1, with D tentatively TRDD3 (5 bases). Per the germline V gene, CDR1 is TVYSNPD and CDR2 is GDNSRS (reference sequence). The V end was cut by 2 bases, the J end by 0 bases, with 19 bases between. CDR3 size: 16 residues.

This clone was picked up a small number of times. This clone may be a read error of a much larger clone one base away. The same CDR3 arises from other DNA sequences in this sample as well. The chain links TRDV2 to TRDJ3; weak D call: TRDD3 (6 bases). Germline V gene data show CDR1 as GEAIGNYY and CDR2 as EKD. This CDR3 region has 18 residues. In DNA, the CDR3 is TGTGCCTGTGACACGATACGGGGGCTCTCCTGGGACACCCGGCAGATGTTTTTC. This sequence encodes CACDTIRGLSWDTRQMFF.

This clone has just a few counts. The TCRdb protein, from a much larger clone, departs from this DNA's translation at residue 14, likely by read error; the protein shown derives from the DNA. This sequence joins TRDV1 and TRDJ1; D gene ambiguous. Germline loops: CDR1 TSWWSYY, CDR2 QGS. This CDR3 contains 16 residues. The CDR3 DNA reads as TGTGCTCTTGGGGAACTTCCACCTTTGTACACCGATAAACCCATCTTT. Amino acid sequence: CALGELPPLYTDKPIF.